This T cell receptor beta chain was found in a study of vaccination effects on CD4 cells after COVID-19. Notes on the study in general: Few convalescent patients and no early post-infection timepoints were included in the study. Marked clonal contraction was seen late after vaccination (in both infection- and vaccine-induced clones).

The protocol was immunoSEQ multiplex PCR, while the TCRdb copy is restricted to in-frame clones and leaves out a portion. This table has roughly 57,000 clones, roughly three quarters appearing once. Viral peptide pool expansion of antigen-specific CD4+ T cells preceded sequencing in the ViraFEST assay. Following culture for 9 to 11 days, CD4+ T cells were isolated. The person acquired a PCR-confirmed SARS-CoV-2 infection between March and December 2020. The culture medium for some 2 million PBMC per well included 10 IU/ml IL-2 and 9.5 to 10 ug/ml peptides. The negative control culture used an HIV-1 Nef peptide pool. Trimming removed 3 bases at V and 0 bases at J, with 15 bases between. The CDR3 is made up of 17 amino acids. Germline V CDR1 and CDR2: SEHNR, FQNEAQ (reference sequence). This clone was counted a few times. Its specificity is unknown.

Sample: CD4+ T cells from PBMCs cultured with HIV peptides, taken before COVID-19 vaccination. Subset given: HIV-1 Nef peptide pool negative control/reference culture. The chain recombines TRBV7-9 with TRBJ1-3; D is ambiguous. This receptor was taken from a human donor who had a prior SARS-CoV-2 infection. CDR3 bases: TGTGCCAGCAGCTTGAACACCGCCCTGAGCTCTGGAAACACCATATATTTT. This encodes CASSLNTALSSGNTIYF.